This passage covers 30 T cell receptor beta chains from one sample sequenced in a study of yellow fever vaccine responses in identical twins. TCRdb re-called the RT-PCR reads with MiXCR, one entry per CDR3 protein. The sample has around 900 distinct CDR3 sequences, about 85% seen once; the top ten hold around 7%. The source material was T cells from blood (PBMCs), unsorted or a sorted subset (not recorded which), sampled before or after yellow fever vaccination (not recorded which). The receptors originated from a woman aged 18-29 years who received the yellow fever vaccine.

This chain joins TRBV10-3 and TRBJ1-5; D remains unclear. The CDR3 covers 13 residues. Germline loops: CDR1 ENHRY, CDR2 SYGVKD. V lost 6 bases, J lost 2 bases, and 8 bases lay in between. The CDR3 protein is CAIRSNRNQPQHF. For the CDR3, the DNA is TGTGCCATCAGGTCCAACCGCAATCAGCCCCAGCATTTT.

The chain combines TRBV11-1 with TRBJ2-7; 7 nucleotides agree with TRBD1. After removal of 3 bases from V and 1 base from J, the junction contained 3 bases not matched to a gene. Germline CDR1 SGHAT, CDR2 FQDESV (reference sequence). This CDR3 is 14 amino acids long. The CDR3 nucleotides read TGTGCCAGCAGCTTCGACAGGGTTTCCTACGAGCAGTACTTC. This codes for CASSFDRVSYEQYF.

This clonotype showed up just a few times. The V and J genes are TRBV15 and TRBJ1-2, with D perhaps TRBD1 (6 bases). The CDR3 runs to 14 residues. The germline CDR1 and CDR2 sequences are LNHNV and YYDKDF (reference sequence). V dropped 3 bases and J dropped 4 bases, with 12 bases sitting between them. CDR3 region: CATSRKGDAYGYTF. The DNA of the CDR3 is TGTGCCACCAGCAGGAAGGGGGACGCCTATGGCTACACCTTC. Complete variable domain (other parts from reference TRBV15 and TRBJ1-2): DAMVIQNPRYQVTQFGKPVTLSCSQTLNHNVMYWYQQKSSQAPKLLFHYYDKDFNNEADTPDNFQSRRPNTSFCFLDIRSPGLGDTAMYLCATSRKGDAYGYTFGSGTRLTVV.

The chain carries TRBV9 and TRBJ2-1; perhaps TRBD1 as D (5 bases). The CDR3 runs to 15 residues. The V and J ends lost 3 bases and 3 bases respectively, with 13 bases between them. The germline V gene encodes CDR1 SGDLS and CDR2 YYNGEE. CDR3 in DNA: TGTGCCAGCAGCGAACAAGTAGACAGCTACAATGAGCAGTTCTTC. Protein sequence: CASSEQVDSYNEQFF. The full variable domain, its missing parts supplied by reference TRBV9 and TRBJ2-1, is DSGVTQTPKHLITATGQRVTLRCSPRSGDLSVYWYQQSLDQGLQFLIQYYNGEERAKGNILERFSAQQFPDLHSELNLSSLELGDSALYFCASSEQVDSYNEQFFGPGTRLTVL.

The V gene is TRBV20-1, the J gene TRBJ2-5; TRBD1 or TRBD2 may be the D gene (5 bases each). This CDR3 has 13 amino acids. Germline V CDR1 and CDR2: DFQATT, SNEGSKA (reference sequence). Deletions cut 0 bases from V and 5 bases from J, with 10 bases between. The CDR3 DNA is TGCAGTGCTAGAGATCAGGGACGGGAGACCCAGTACTTC. Protein product: CSARDQGRETQYF.

This sequence joins TRBV28 and TRBJ2-7; D gene uncertain. Germline V gives CDR1 MDHEN, CDR2 SYDVKM. V lost 3 bases and J lost 0, with 12 bases in between. CDR3 size: 15 residues. The CDR3 coding sequence is TGTGCCAGCAGTTTGTCGACGTATAGCTCCTACGAGCAGTACTTC. Protein product: CASSLSTYSSYEQYF.

The chain employs TRBV5-1 and TRBJ2-7, with D unresolved. This CDR3 is built from 14 residues. V was cut by 0 bases and J by 6 bases, with 13 bases left in between. Germline V lookup: CDR1 SGHRS, CDR2 YFSETQ. CDR3 sequence: CASSLDTSRSEQYF. In DNA form, the CDR3 reads TGCGCCAGCAGCTTGGACACCAGTCGAAGCGAGCAGTACTTC.

The gene calls are TRBV29-1 and TRBJ1-1; D is undetermined. V lost 0 bases and J 5 bases, leaving 4 bases between the germline ends. CDR1 SQVTM and CDR2 ANQGSEA come from the germline V gene. This CDR3 spans 11 amino acids. CDR3 region: CSVEEGTEAFF. As DNA, the CDR3 is TGCAGCGTTGAAGAGGGTACTGAAGCTTTCTTT.

CDR3 bases: TGTGCCACCAGCAGAGATTATGCGAACACTGAAGCTTTCTTT. As protein: CATSRDYANTEAFF. This sequence joins TRBV15 and TRBJ1-1; D unresolved. CDR1 is LNHNV, CDR2 YYDKDF, per germline (reference sequence). Trimming took 0 bases from V and 1 from J, leaving 6 bases between them. The CDR3 consists of 14 residues. Drawing the rest from reference TRBV15 and TRBJ1-1, the complete variable domain is DAMVIQNPRYQVTQFGKPVTLSCSQTLNHNVMYWYQQKSSQAPKLLFHYYDKDFNNEADTPDNFQSRRPNTSFCFLDIRSPGLGDTAMYLCATSRDYANTEAFFGQGTRLTVV.

The rearrangement uses TRBV10-1 and TRBJ1-2, with a weak D call TRBD1 (6 bases). The CDR3 runs to 13 residues. V gave up 2 bases and J gave up 2 bases, with 6 bases separating them. Germline V gene lookup returns CDR1 WNHNN and CDR2 SYGVQD (reference sequence). The CDR3 region is CASSEDRNYGYTF. The CDR3 bases are TGCGCCAGCAGTGAGGACAGGAACTATGGCTACACCTTC.

This sequence joins TRBV11-3 and TRBJ2-1; D possibly corresponds to TRBD2 (7 bases). The V end was cut by 5 bases, the J end by 0 bases, with 11 bases between. Germline lookup yields CDR1 SGHNT and CDR2 YENEEA. This CDR3 contains 15 residues. CDR3 loop: CASSPGGSSYNEQFF. The DNA for the CDR3 is TGTGCCAGCAGCCCGGGGGGCAGCTCCTACAATGAGCAGTTCTTC.

The V gene is TRBV10-3, the J gene TRBJ1-5; TRBD1 agrees at 9 bases. Germline V gene sequence: CDR1 ENHRY, CDR2 SYGVKD. This CDR3 is built from 17 residues. J lost 1 base, V lost 0 bases, and 4 bases had no gene match. CDR3 loop: CAISESGDRASNQPQHF. CDR3 coding DNA: TGTGCCATCAGTGAGTCTGGGGACAGGGCAAGCAATCAGCCCCAGCATTTT.

The V gene is TRBV10-3, the J gene TRBJ2-1; D not resolved. Trimming removed 2 bases from V and 0 bases from J, with 14 bases in between. Germline V CDR1 and CDR2: ENHRY, SYGVKD. CDR3 length: 17 residues. This CDR3 reads CAISEVVSMSSYNEQFF. The CDR3 nucleotides are TGTGCCATCAGTGAGGTGGTTTCAATGAGCTCCTACAATGAGCAGTTCTTC.

This clonotype has only a few counts. The J gene is TRBJ2-6, the V gene TRBV11-3; D not resolved. CDR3 size: 14 residues. Trimming removed 4 bases from V and 0 bases from J, with 4 bases in between. Germline V gene lookup returns CDR1 SGHNT and CDR2 YENEEA. The CDR3 region has the DNA TGTGCCAGCAGCTCCGTCTCTGGGGCCAACGTCCTGACTTTC. Its translation is CASSSVSGANVLTF.

The gene calls are TRBV11-1 and TRBJ2-3, with a weak D call TRBD1 (6 bases). V lost 3 bases, J lost 2 bases, and 18 bases lay in between. Per the germline V gene, CDR1 is SGHAT and CDR2 is FQDESV (reference sequence). This CDR3 has 17 amino acids. Here the CDR3 reads CASSFLPGDTNTDTQYF. In DNA form, the CDR3 reads TGTGCCAGCAGCTTCTTACCAGGGGACACCAACACAGATACGCAGTATTTT.

The gene calls are TRBV7-6 and TRBJ2-3, with 8 bases matching TRBD2. The CDR3 totals 14 residues. Trimming cost V 3 bases and J 2 bases; bases outside gene matches: 1. CDR1 is SGHVS, CDR2 FNYEAQ, per germline. The CDR3 nucleotides read TGTGCCAGCAGCTTTAGCGGGAACACAGATACGCAGTATTTT. Translated: CASSFSGNTDTQYF. Using reference TRBV7-6 and TRBJ2-3 for the parts outside the CDR3, the full variable domain is GAGVSQSPRYKVTKRGQDVALRCDPISGHVSLYWYRQALGQGPEFLTYFNYEAQQDKSGLPNDRFSAERPEGSISTLTIQRTEQRDSAMYRCASSFSGNTDTQYFGPGTRLTVL.

V is TRBV2 and J is TRBJ2-3; D is possibly TRBD2 (5 bases). The V gene lost 5 bases and the J gene lost 7 bases, with 7 bases spanning the gap. This CDR3 spans 11 amino acids. Germline loops: CDR1 SNHLY, CDR2 FYNNEI. CDR3 region: CASSSGNTQYF. CDR3 DNA sequence: TGTGCCAGCAGTTCCGGGAATACGCAGTATTTT.

The V call is TRBV20-1, the J call TRBJ2-7, with TRBD2 identical over 13 bases. Germline CDR1 reads DFQATT; CDR2 reads SNEGSKA (reference sequence). V dropped 4 bases and J dropped 3; count of bases not matched to a gene: 12. The CDR3 has 17 amino acids. The CDR3 nucleotides are TGCAGTGCTACCTCGGGACTAGCGGGGACGGTACTCTACGAGCAGTACTTC. It specifies CSATSGLAGTVLYEQYF.

This clonotype has a single count. The junction shows a germline mismatch at one end, possibly a read error. This chain connects TRBV10-1 to TRBJ1-2; TRBD1 is a possible D gene (6 bases). Germline V lookup: CDR1 WNHNN, CDR2 SYGVQD (reference sequence). The CDR3 consists of 13 residues. CDR3 sequence: CASSQDRLYVYTF. The CDR3 nucleotides read TGCGCCAGCAGCCAGGACAGACTCTATGTCTACACCTTC.

In this sample, this clonotype turned up a few times. The chain links TRBV10-1 to TRBJ1-2, with D perhaps matching TRBD1 (6 bases). The CDR3 runs 13 residues. Deletions cut 6 bases from V and 4 bases from J, with 12 bases between. Germline V gene sequence: CDR1 WNHNN, CDR2 SYGVQD (reference sequence). The CDR3 DNA follows: TGCGCCAGCAGCCAGGACAGACTCTATGGCTACACCTTC. This gives the protein CASSQDRLYGYTF.

The rearrangement joins TRBV10-3 to TRBJ1-2; D uncertain. The CDR3 is 13 residues long. V lost 0 bases and J lost 5, with 7 bases in between. Germline-derived CDR1 and CDR2 are ENHRY and SYGVKD. The CDR3 bases are TGTGCCATCAGTGAGTCATCAGCGTATGGCTACACCTTC. This gives the protein CAISESSAYGYTF.

This rearrangement joins TRBV14 to TRBJ2-1; D gene uncertain. Trimming pared 3 bases from V and 8 bases from J, leaving 8 bases between. Germline CDR1 SGHDN, CDR2 FVKESK. The CDR3 loop spans 12 amino acids. CDR3 loop: CASSHLSHEQFF. In DNA, the CDR3 is TGTGCCAGCAGCCATCTTAGCCATGAGCAGTTCTTC.

Details on this clonotype: The junction and the germline gene differ at one end; a read error may be behind it. The chain has TRBV5-1 and TRBJ2-1, with D unresolved. Germline V lookup: CDR1 SGHRS, CDR2 YFSETQ. CDR3 length: 13 amino acids. This CDR3 is CASSLVGSNEQVF. CDR3 DNA: TGCGCCAGCAGCTTGGTGGGATCCAATGAGCAGGTCTTC.

The rearrangement links TRBV10-3 to TRBJ1-3; D is unclear. CDR3 length equals 15 residues. CDR1 ENHRY and CDR2 SYGVKD come from the germline V gene. The ends were cut back, 0 bases at V and 6 bases at J, with 12 bases in the middle. CDR3 region: CAISESIGRENTIYF. CDR3 sequence (DNA): TGTGCCATCAGTGAGTCGATCGGGAGGGAAAACACCATATATTTT.

The chain has TRBV11-2 and TRBJ2-7; D gene unclear. Germline loops: CDR1 SGHAT, CDR2 FQNNGV. CDR3 length equals 14 residues. The V and J ends lost 5 bases and 0 bases respectively, with 11 bases between them. CDR3 bases: TGTGCCAGCAGCCCTGTTGGCCGCTCCTACGAGCAGTACGTC. Translating it yields CASSPVGRSYEQYV.

The V call is TRBV11-2, the J call TRBJ2-7; 12 bases fit TRBD2. In germline, CDR1 is SGHAT, CDR2 FQNNGV. V lost 1 base to trimming and J lost 2 bases; unmatched junction nucleotides: 9. The CDR3 contains 18 residues. This CDR3 is CASSLGSRTSGVPYEQYF. The CDR3 DNA follows: TGTGCCAGCAGCTTAGGCTCCAGGACTAGCGGGGTTCCCTACGAGCAGTACTTC.

This chain uses TRBV15 with TRBJ2-1, with a possible D match to TRBD1 (5 bases). Per the germline V gene, CDR1 is LNHNV and CDR2 is YYDKDF (reference sequence). CDR3 length equals 14 residues. Trimming took off 5 bases at V and 4 bases at J, with 12 bases between the two ends. The CDR3 DNA sequence: TGTGCCACCAGCGGGGCAGAGCCATACAATGAGCAGTTCTTC. This encodes CATSGAEPYNEQFF. Full variable domain (rest looked up from reference TRBV15 and TRBJ2-1): DAMVIQNPRYQVTQFGKPVTLSCSQTLNHNVMYWYQQKSSQAPKLLFHYYDKDFNNEADTPDNFQSRRPNTSFCFLDIRSPGLGDTAMYLCATSGAEPYNEQFFGPGTRLTVL.

The chain is built from TRBV7-8 and TRBJ1-1, with a possible D match to TRBD1 (6 bases). The germline CDR1 and CDR2 sequences are SGHVS and FQNEAQ. With 3 bases removed from V and 2 bases from J, the gap between germline ends came to 7 bases. The CDR3 consists of 13 residues. The CDR3 region has the DNA TGTGCCAGCAGCTTCGGGGGCAACACTGAAGCTTTCTTT. Translation: CASSFGGNTEAFF.

J is TRBJ2-5 and V is TRBV9; D call uncertain. This CDR3 comprises 15 residues. CDR1 and CDR2 from the germline V gene are SGDLS and YYNGEE. Trimming pared 0 bases from V and 1 base from J, leaving 10 bases between. This CDR3 reads CASSVDLYPQETQYF. The CDR3 DNA sequence: TGTGCCAGCAGCGTAGATCTGTACCCCCAAGAGACCCAGTACTTC.

V and J are TRBV6-1 and TRBJ1-1; perhaps TRBD1 as D (6 bases). Deletions cut 6 bases from V and 4 bases from J, with 15 bases between. CDR1 and CDR2 (germline): MNHNS, SASEGT. This CDR3 comprises 14 residues. CDR3 sequence: CASRKDTGSTEAFF. The CDR3 region has the DNA TGTGCCAGCAGGAAGGATACAGGGAGCACTGAAGCTTTCTTT.